This T cell receptor beta chain stems from a study of T cell responses to AZD1222 COVID-19 vaccine. Study-level findings and limits: It should be noted that donors were predominantly white British and more often female, and clonal diversity was possibly underestimated. Repertoire sampling occurred only after the peak T cell response.

In the case of this clone: What it binds is not known.

Data came from immunoSEQ multiplex PCR; TCRdb stores just in-frame clones and leaves some out. The sample has about 210,000 clones; less than 95% are singletons. Material: peripheral blood, obtained 28 days after the second dose of the MenACWY control vaccine. This TCR was sampled from an adult who received the MenACWY meningococcal vaccine as a control.

The CDR3, as DNA: TGTGCCAGCAGTTTAAGGACCAGAGAGCAGTACTTC. Translation: CASSLRTREQYF. The chain uses TRBV12-3 or TRBV12-4 and TRBJ2-7; D call uncertain. Deletions cut 2 bases from V and 7 bases from J, with 9 bases between. This CDR3 contains 12 residues.